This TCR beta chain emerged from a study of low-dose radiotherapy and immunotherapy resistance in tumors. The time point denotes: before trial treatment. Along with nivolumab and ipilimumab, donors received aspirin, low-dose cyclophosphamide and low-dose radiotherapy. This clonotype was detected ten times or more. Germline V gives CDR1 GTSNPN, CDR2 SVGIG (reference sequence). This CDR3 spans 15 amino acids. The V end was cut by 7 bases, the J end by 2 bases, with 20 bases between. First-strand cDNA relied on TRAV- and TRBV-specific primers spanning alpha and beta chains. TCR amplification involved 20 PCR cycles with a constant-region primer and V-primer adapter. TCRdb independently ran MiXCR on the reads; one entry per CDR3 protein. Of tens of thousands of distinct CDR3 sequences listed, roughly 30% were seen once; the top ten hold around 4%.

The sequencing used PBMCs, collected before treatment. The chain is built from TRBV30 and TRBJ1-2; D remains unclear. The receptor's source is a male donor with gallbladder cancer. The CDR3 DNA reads TGTGCCTTAACCCCCCCCGGGCGGGAAAACTATGGCTACACCTTC. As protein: CALTPPGRENYGYTF.